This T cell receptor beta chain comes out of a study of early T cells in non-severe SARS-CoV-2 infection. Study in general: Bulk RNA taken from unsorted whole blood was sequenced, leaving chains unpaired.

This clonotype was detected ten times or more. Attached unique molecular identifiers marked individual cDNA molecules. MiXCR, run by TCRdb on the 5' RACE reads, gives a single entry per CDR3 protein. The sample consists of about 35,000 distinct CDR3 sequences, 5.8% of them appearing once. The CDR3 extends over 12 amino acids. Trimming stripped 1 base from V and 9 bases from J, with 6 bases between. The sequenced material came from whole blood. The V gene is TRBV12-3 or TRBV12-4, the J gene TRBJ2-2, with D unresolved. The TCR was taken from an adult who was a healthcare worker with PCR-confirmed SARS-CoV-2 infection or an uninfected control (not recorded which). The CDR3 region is CASSLDWRELFF. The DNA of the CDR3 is TGTGCCAGCAGTTTAGATTGGAGGGAGCTGTTTTTT.